These 22 T cell receptor beta chains were all obtained from the same sample, sequenced in a study of blood T cell repertoires in COVID-19. Sequenced by immunoSEQ multiplex PCR; TCRdb stores in-frame clones only, minus some. In the table there are some 200,000 clones, around 87% of which are singletons. Sample: PBMCs or T cells enriched from blood (not recorded which). These receptors were collected from a woman in her late teens or twenties in a cohort exposed to, infected with or recovered from COVID-19 (not recorded which).

The V call is TRBV4-2, the J call TRBJ2-2; 9 bases match TRBD2. The CDR3 runs 18 residues. The J segment lost 0 bases and the V segment lost 4 bases, leaving 9 bases of the junction unmatched. CDR1 and CDR2 from the germline V gene are LGHNA and YNFKEQ. In DNA form, the CDR3 reads TGTGCCAGCAGCCTAAACGCCCTAGCGGGGACGAACACCGGGGAGCTGTTTTTT. This encodes CASSLNALAGTNTGELFF.

This clone was seen ten or more times. This CDR3 reads CASSLTSRPNNEQFF. In DNA form, the CDR3 reads TGCGCCAGCAGCTTGACTAGCAGACCAAACAATGAGCAGTTCTTC. This chain links TRBV5-1 with TRBJ2-1, with TRBD2 as a possible D gene (6 bases). V was shortened by 1 base and J by 5 bases, with 13 bases between the two germline ends. CDR1 SGHRS and CDR2 YFSETQ come from the germline V gene. CDR3 length equals 15 residues.

The V and J genes are TRBV24-1 and TRBJ2-1, with TRBD2 matching 9 bases. V was pared by 3 bases and J by 0 bases, with 2 bases of the junction left unmatched. The CDR3 has 16 amino acids. Germline V gives CDR1 KGHDR, CDR2 SFDVKD. CDR3 in amino acids: CATSDVSGSSYNEQFF. CDR3 bases: TGTGCCACCAGTGATGTTAGCGGGAGCTCCTACAATGAGCAGTTCTTC.

The gene calls are TRBV13 and TRBJ2-3; 8 bases fit TRBD1. V lost 5 bases, J lost 3 bases, and 4 bases stayed unmatched. The CDR3 spans 14 residues. The germline V gene has CDR1 PRHDT and CDR2 FYEKMQ (reference sequence). The CDR3 DNA reads TGTGCCAGCAGCCAGGGGGCGGGTACAGATACGCAGTATTTT. It codes for CASSQGAGTDTQYF.

This clone has a count of ten or more. The chain is built from TRBV2 and TRBJ1-5, with a tentative D call TRBD1 (5 bases). Germline CDR1 SNHLY, CDR2 FYNNEI. Trimming cost V 6 bases and J 7 bases, with 13 bases left between them. The CDR3 sequence is 13 residues long. Here the CDR3 reads CASSGGVRQPQHF. As DNA, the CDR3 is TGTGCCAGCAGCGGGGGGGTCCGCCAGCCCCAGCATTTT.

The rearrangement links TRBV28 to TRBJ2-7; TRBD2 aligns across 11 bases. Unmatched junction bases numbered 13, after V lost 4 bases and J lost 2 bases. Germline V lookup: CDR1 MDHEN, CDR2 SYDVKM. This CDR3 has 18 residues. The CDR3 region is CASSYGILAGANPYEQYF. The CDR3 nucleotides read TGTGCCAGCAGTTATGGGATACTAGCGGGAGCGAACCCCTACGAGCAGTACTTC.

The rearrangement joins TRBV11-2 to TRBJ2-3; D possibly corresponds to TRBD2 (6 bases). The CDR3 runs to 15 residues. Germline CDR1 reads SGHAT; CDR2 reads FQNNGV. The ends were cut back, 1 base at V and 0 bases at J, with 8 bases in the middle. CDR3 DNA: TGTGCCAGCAGCTTAGTGGCGGGAAGCACAGATACGCAGTATTTT. Translation gives CASSLVAGSTDTQYF.

This rearrangement joins TRBV7-9 to TRBJ1-4; D might be TRBD1 (5 bases). Deletions cut 3 bases from V and 5 bases from J, with 13 bases between. Germline values: CDR1 SEHNR, CDR2 FQNEAQ (reference sequence). The CDR3 contains 15 residues. The CDR3 region has the DNA TGTGCCAGCAGCTTGAAGGGGAATCAAAATGAAAAACTGTTTTTT. Its translation is CASSLKGNQNEKLFF.

The chain couples TRBV6-6 to TRBJ1-5, with 7 positions matching TRBD1. CDR3 length: 16 residues. The germline V gene encodes CDR1 MNHNY and CDR2 SVGAGI (reference sequence). V gave up 6 bases and J gave up 2 bases; unmatched junction bases: 10. The CDR3 region is CASSSPTGYGNQPQHF. The DNA for the CDR3 is TGTGCCAGCAGCAGCCCGACAGGGTACGGCAATCAGCCCCAGCATTTT.

This sequence joins TRBV7-9 and TRBJ1-1; possible D gene TRBD1, 6 bases. Germline CDR1 and CDR2: SEHNR and FQNEAQ (reference sequence). This CDR3 contains 12 residues. V was shortened by 5 bases and J by 5 bases, with 9 bases between the two germline ends. The CDR3 coding sequence is TGTGCCAGCAGCCACACAGGGACTGAAGCTTTCTTT. Its translation: CASSHTGTEAFF.

This clone occurred once. The junction differs from germline at one of its ends, possibly a read error. The chain employs TRBV6-5 and TRBJ2-1; 7 bases line up with TRBD1. Germline V gives CDR1 MNHEY, CDR2 SVGAGI. The CDR3 contains 14 residues. The CDR3: CASSYLQGYDEQFF. CDR3 coding DNA: TGTGCCAGCAGCTACTTACAGGGGTACGATGAGCAGTTCTTC.

In this sample, this clone turned up a few times. The genes are TRBV7-5 and TRBJ1-6; TRBD1 is the table's D call and was not checked against the DNA. TRBV7-5 is reported as a pseudogene. CDR3 length: 16 residues. CDR3 nucleotides: TGTGTCAGAAGCTTAAAACCCCACAGGGTAAATTCACCCCTCCACTTT. Protein product: CVRSLKPHRVNSPLHF.

The chain is built from TRBV7-8 and TRBJ1-4; D possibly corresponds to TRBD1 (6 bases). Trimming stripped 1 base from V and 6 bases from J, with 12 bases between. Germline V lookup: CDR1 SGHVS, CDR2 FQNEAQ. This CDR3 spans 15 amino acids. CDR3: CASSLGLTGYEKLFF. In DNA form, the CDR3 reads TGTGCCAGCAGCTTAGGGCTCACAGGGTATGAAAAACTGTTTTTT.

This rearrangement joins TRBV27 to TRBJ1-4; 7 bases line up with TRBD1. The V segment lost 2 bases and the J segment 4 bases; nucleotides outside the gene matches: 4. Germline CDR1 MNHEY, CDR2 SMNVEV (reference sequence). The CDR3 has 15 residues. This CDR3 is CASSLGGQNNEKLFF. In nucleotides, the CDR3 is TGTGCCAGCAGTTTAGGGGGACAGAATAATGAAAAACTGTTTTTT. The full variable domain, rest sourced from reference TRBV27 and TRBJ1-4, is EAQVTQNPRYLITVTGKKLTVTCSQNMNHEYMSWYRQDPGLGLRQIYYSMNVEVTDKGDVPEGYKVSRKEKRNFPLILESPSPNQTSLYFCASSLGGQNNEKLFFGSGTQLSVL.

This rearrangement joins TRBV2 to TRBJ1-5, with 7 bases that match TRBD1. CDR1 and CDR2 from the germline V gene are SNHLY and FYNNEI. This CDR3 region has 14 residues. With V trimmed by 6 bases and J by 6 bases, 8 bases remained unmatched. The CDR3 DNA follows: TGTGCCAGCAGAGAGACAGGGCTGAGTCAGCCCCAGCATTTT. This translates into CASRETGLSQPQHF.

The J gene is TRBJ1-2, the V gene TRBV5-1; the match to TRBD1 covers 7 bases. With 6 bases clipped from V and 4 bases from J, the junction kept 12 bases outside the gene matches. The germline V gene encodes CDR1 SGHRS and CDR2 YFSETQ. The CDR3 is 15 residues long. The CDR3 is CASTSGTDPSYGYTF. The CDR3 region has the DNA TGCGCCAGCACCTCCGGGACAGATCCTAGCTATGGCTACACCTTC.

A word on this clone: It may be a read error: a sequence one base away is much more abundant. The CDR3 DNA follows: TGTGCCACCAGTGAACCGACTAGCGGGGAAGAGACCCAGTACTTC. Translation: CATSEPTSGEETQYF. The chain joins TRBV24-1 to TRBJ2-5, with 11 bases that match TRBD2. V trimming: 4 bases; J trimming: 3 bases; junction bases outside the gene matches: 3. This CDR3 has 15 amino acids. The germline gives CDR1 KGHDR, CDR2 SFDVKD.

This clone was found once. V gene TRBV28 combines with J gene TRBJ1-3; 7 positions agree with TRBD1. The CDR3 runs to 16 residues. Germline V gives CDR1 MDHEN, CDR2 SYDVKM. V lost 5 bases, J lost 3 bases, and 10 bases stayed unmatched. The CDR3 coding sequence is TGTGCCAGCAGTATCGTAGAGGGGGCGCTTGGAAACACCATATATTTT. This gives the protein CASSIVEGALGNTIYF.

For this clone: At one end the junction does not follow the germline gene, possibly because of a read error. The chain is built from TRBV14 and TRBJ1-1; D possibly corresponds to TRBD1 (5 bases). The CDR3 totals 12 residues. Per the germline V gene, CDR1 is SGHDN and CDR2 is FVKESK. The CDR3 spells CASSPSGPEAFF. Written as DNA, the CDR3 is TGTGCCAGCAGTCCTTCAGGGCCTGAGGCTTTCTTT. Full variable domain (remainder filled in from reference TRBV14 and TRBJ1-1): EAGVTQFPSHSVIEKGQTVTLRCDPISGHDNLYWYRRVMGKEIKFLLHFVKESKQDESGMPNNRFLAERTGGTYSTLKVQPAELEDSGVYFCASSPSGPEAFFGQGTRLTVV.

The sample holds one count of this clone. The rearrangement links TRBV11-2 to TRBJ2-2; 11 nucleotides match TRBD2. The V gene's germline CDR1 is SGHAT and CDR2 FQNNGV. Unmatched junction bases numbered 13, after V lost 5 bases and J lost 2 bases. The CDR3 loop spans 19 amino acids. The CDR3 DNA reads as TGTGCCAGCAGCAAAAGACTAGCGGGGAGAGTAACTAACACCGGGGAGCTGTTTTTT. Protein: CASSKRLAGRVTNTGELFF.

The chain joins TRBV7-9 to TRBJ1-2, with 10 bases identical to TRBD1. Germline CDR1 SEHNR, CDR2 FQNEAQ (reference sequence). The CDR3 has 16 amino acids. V trimming: 5 bases; J trimming: 8 bases; junction bases outside the gene matches: 14. The DNA for the CDR3 is TGTGCCAGCAGCAAAACCTCGGGACAGGGGATTGAAGGCTACACCTTC. This codes for CASSKTSGQGIEGYTF.

V gene TRBV7-9 combines with J gene TRBJ2-3; TRBD1 matches at 8 bases. Trimming at V came to 2 bases and at J to 3 bases, leaving 4 bases not matched to a gene. The CDR3 runs to 15 residues. Germline V gene sequence: CDR1 SEHNR, CDR2 FQNEAQ (reference sequence). As DNA, the CDR3 is TGTGCCAGCAGCTTAAAGGACAGGGTTACAGATACGCAGTATTTT. The encoded protein is CASSLKDRVTDTQYF.